Each of the 11 T cell receptor beta chains below was sequenced from the same sample in a study of STAT5B mutations in CD4+ large granular lymphocyte leukemia. Repertoires were generated with immunoSEQ multiplex PCR, while TCRdb's copy carries only in-frame clones and drops some. The repertoire has about 40,000 clones, about 81% of them found once; the top ten carry approximately 0.32%. The sequencing sample was made of CD4+ T cells from blood buffy coats. These receptors were collected from a human donor in good health.

This clone turned up a few times. The chain is built from TRBV9 and TRBJ1-2; perhaps TRBD1 as D (5 bases). V was pared by 0 bases and J by 2 bases, with 11 bases between. The CDR3 spans 15 residues. CDR1 is SGDLS, CDR2 YYNGEE, per germline. CDR3 protein: CASSVGQGSNYGYTF. For the CDR3, the DNA is TGTGCCAGCAGCGTAGGTCAGGGATCAAACTATGGCTACACCTTC.

This clone showed up just once. This chain joins TRBV11-2 and TRBJ1-2, with D tentatively TRBD1 (5 bases). The CDR3 covers 14 residues. Germline-derived CDR1 and CDR2 are SGHAT and FQNNGV. V lost 5 bases and J 8 bases, leaving 18 bases between the germline ends. CDR3 in DNA: TGTGCCAGCAGCCAATTTTCAGGGCACCGGGGCTACACCTTC. Its translation: CASSQFSGHRGYTF. Supplemented by reference TRBV11-2 and TRBJ1-2, the full variable domain reads EAGVAQSPRYKIIEKRQSVAFWCNPISGHATLYWYQQILGQGPKLLIQFQNNGVVDDSQLPKDRFSAERLKGVDSTLKIQPAKLEDSAVYLCASSQFSGHRGYTFGSGTRLTVV.

The chain recombines TRBV2 with TRBJ1-2; weak D call: TRBD1 (5 bases). Trimming cost V 1 base and J 3 bases, with 6 bases left between them. Germline CDR1 is SNHLY and CDR2 is FYNNEI. The CDR3 runs to 13 residues. The CDR3 loop is CASSEGGDYGYTF. CDR3 bases: TGTGCCAGCAGTGAAGGGGGCGACTATGGCTACACCTTC.

The CDR3 protein is CASSQEVIRGNQPQHF. The CDR3 region has the DNA TGCGCCAGCAGCCAAGAAGTAATCAGGGGCAATCAGCCCCAGCATTTT. This chain connects TRBV4-3 to TRBJ1-5; maybe TRBD1 (5 bases). CDR1 is LGHNA, CDR2 YSLEER, per germline. The CDR3 extends over 16 amino acids. Trimming removed 0 bases at V and 2 bases at J, with 11 bases between.

V usage is TRBV9 and J usage is TRBJ2-3; TRBD2 agrees at 7 bases. Germline-derived CDR1 and CDR2 are SGDLS and YYNGEE. Losses at the gene ends were 2 bases for V and 0 bases for J; bases not matched to a gene: 9. The CDR3 loop spans 17 amino acids. CDR3: CASSVAPSGYSTDTQYF. CDR3 nucleotides: TGTGCCAGCAGCGTGGCCCCTAGCGGTTATAGCACAGATACGCAGTATTTT.

The table lists this clone with a count of one. The rearrangement uses TRBV2 and TRBJ1-2, with 8 positions matching TRBD1. CDR1 and CDR2 from the germline V gene are SNHLY and FYNNEI. Unmatched junction bases numbered 10, after V lost 9 bases and J lost 4 bases. The CDR3 has 14 amino acids. The DNA for the CDR3 is TGTGCCAGACAACGCAGGGGGCAGGTCTATGGCTACACCTTC. Translation gives CARQRRGQVYGYTF.

This clone was seen more than once but under ten times. V gene TRBV10-3 combines with J gene TRBJ1-4; D is uncertain. The CDR3 loop spans 12 amino acids. Trimming cost V 3 bases and J 6 bases, with 5 bases left between them. In germline, CDR1 is ENHRY, CDR2 SYGVKD. Written as DNA, the CDR3 is TGTGCCATCAGTGATCGGGATGAAAAACTGTTTTTT. Protein product: CAISDRDEKLFF.

The rearrangement joins TRBV5-8 to TRBJ2-3; D not certain. The CDR3 covers 13 residues. V lost 0 bases and J lost 10, with 12 bases in between. Germline V gene sequence: CDR1 SGHTS, CDR2 YDEGEE. This CDR3 is CASSLANPIPQYF. In nucleotides, the CDR3 is TGTGCCAGCAGCTTGGCCAACCCTATTCCGCAGTATTTT.

This sequence joins TRBV11-2 and TRBJ2-7, with TRBD1 matching 8 bases. With V trimmed by 1 base and J by 6 bases, 5 bases remained unmatched. This CDR3 is built from 14 residues. CDR1 and CDR2 (germline): SGHAT, FQNNGV. CDR3 coding DNA: TGTGCCAGCAGCTTAGGCAGGGGGCAGCGCGAGCAGTACTTC. It codes for CASSLGRGQREQYF.

The chain uses TRBV4-3 and TRBJ1-1; 8 bases line up with TRBD1. Germline CDR1 LGHNA, CDR2 YSLEER. This CDR3 is built from 15 residues. Unmatched junction bases numbered 5, after V lost 4 bases and J lost 1 base. CDR3 nucleotides: TGCGCCAGCAGCCGAGGGACAGGAGAGAACACTGAAGCTTTCTTT. Translation gives CASSRGTGENTEAFF.

This chain links TRBV5-1 with TRBJ1-5; D gene uncertain. The V end was cut by 0 bases, the J end by 0 bases, with 7 bases between. This CDR3 contains 15 residues. The germline V gene encodes CDR1 SGHRS and CDR2 YFSETQ. CDR3 DNA: TGCGCCAGCAGCTTGGACGGTTATAGCAATCAGCCCCAGCATTTT. It codes for CASSLDGYSNQPQHF.